This TCR beta chain originates from a study of cytomegalovirus exposure and HLA in healthy donors. A remark on this clone: Its specificity is not known.

The PCR had 60 Vbeta and 13 Jbeta primers. This table comes from immunoSEQ multiplex PCR, and its TCRdb copy is limited to in-frame clones, with some not included. The profile shows tens of thousands of clones, more than 60% of them singletons. General study results and limits: The authors confirmed in vitro that three CMV-associated chains were specific for CMV antigens. More clonal expansion characterized HLA-associated TCR beta chains than equally common others in a later analysis.

This TCR was sampled from a man aged 45-60 years in good health and CMV-seropositive. Specimen: PBMCs.

CDR3 loop: CASRSSVATYNEQFF. The DNA of the CDR3 is TGTGCCAGTAGGTCGTCGGTCGCTACCTACAATGAGCAGTTCTTC. V usage is TRBV19 and J usage is TRBJ2-1, with no clear D. V was trimmed by 6 bases and J by 2 bases, leaving 14 bases between them. The CDR3 covers 15 residues. The germline V gene encodes CDR1 LNHDA and CDR2 SQIVND (reference sequence). Drawing the rest from reference TRBV19 and TRBJ2-1, the complete variable domain is DGGITQSPKYLFRKEGQNVTLSCEQNLNHDAMYWYRQDPGQGLRLIYYSQIVNDFQKGDIAEGYSVSREKKESFPLTVTSAQKNPTAFYLCASRSSVATYNEQFFGPGTRLTVL.